A single sample gave rise to the 2 T cell receptor beta chains below, sequenced in a study of cytomegalovirus exposure and HLA in healthy donors. 13 Jbeta primers and 60 Vbeta primers were used for the PCR. Clones were sequenced by immunoSEQ multiplex PCR, and TCRdb holds only the in-frame ones, with some missing. The sample has 130,000 to 150,000 clones; roughly 80% are singletons. Sequenced: PBMCs. All receptors come from a woman in her twenties or thirties in good health and CMV-seronegative.

The rearrangement uses TRBV19 and TRBJ2-2; possible D gene TRBD2, 5 bases. The CDR3 is made up of 12 amino acids. Trimming pared 7 bases from V and 6 bases from J, leaving 9 bases between. Germline values: CDR1 LNHDA, CDR2 SQIVND (reference sequence). The CDR3 protein is CASTRVSGELFF. CDR3 nucleotides: TGTGCCAGTACGCGGGTATCCGGGGAGCTGTTTTTT.

DNA for the CDR3: TGTGCCAGCAGCTTGCGGCTAGCGGGAGGGAAGCAGTACTTC. Translating gives CASSLRLAGGKQYF. The chain combines TRBV5-8 with TRBJ2-5; TRBD2 agrees at 12 bases. V was clipped by 1 base and J by 11 bases; unmatched bases: 6. Germline loops: CDR1 SGHTS, CDR2 YDEGEE. The CDR3 consists of 14 residues.